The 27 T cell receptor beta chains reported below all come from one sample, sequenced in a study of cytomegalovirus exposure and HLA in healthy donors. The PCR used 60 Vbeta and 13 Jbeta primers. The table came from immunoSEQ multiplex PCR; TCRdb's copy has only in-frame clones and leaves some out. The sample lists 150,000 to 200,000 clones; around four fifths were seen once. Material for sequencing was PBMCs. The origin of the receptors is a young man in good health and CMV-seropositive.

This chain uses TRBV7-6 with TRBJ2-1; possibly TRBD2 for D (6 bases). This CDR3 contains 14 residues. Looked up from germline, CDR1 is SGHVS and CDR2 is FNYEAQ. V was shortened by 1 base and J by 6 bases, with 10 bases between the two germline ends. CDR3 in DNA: TGTGCCAGCAGCTTAGTCGGGGGTGGCAATGAGCAGTTCTTC. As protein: CASSLVGGGNEQFF. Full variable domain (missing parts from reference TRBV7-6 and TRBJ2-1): GAGVSQSPRYKVTKRGQDVALRCDPISGHVSLYWYRQALGQGPEFLTYFNYEAQQDKSGLPNDRFSAERPEGSISTLTIQRTEQRDSAMYRCASSLVGGGNEQFFGPGTRLTVL.

CDR3 sequence reads: CASSQEGPWYEQYF. The DNA of the CDR3 is TGTGCCAGCAGCCAAGAGGGGCCTTGGTACGAGCAGTACTTC. The chain recombines TRBV14 with TRBJ2-5; TRBD1 is a possible D gene (5 bases). The assigned J gene may be wrong: the sequence end matches TRBJ2-7 better. The CDR3 is made up of 14 amino acids. CDR1 SGHDN and CDR2 FVKESK come from the germline V gene.

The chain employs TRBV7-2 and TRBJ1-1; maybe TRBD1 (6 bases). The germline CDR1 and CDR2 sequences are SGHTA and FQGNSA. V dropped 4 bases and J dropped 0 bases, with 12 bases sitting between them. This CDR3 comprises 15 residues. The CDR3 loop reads CASSSAGTMNTEAFF. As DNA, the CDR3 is TGTGCCAGCAGCTCTGCCGGGACAATGAACACTGAAGCTTTCTTT.

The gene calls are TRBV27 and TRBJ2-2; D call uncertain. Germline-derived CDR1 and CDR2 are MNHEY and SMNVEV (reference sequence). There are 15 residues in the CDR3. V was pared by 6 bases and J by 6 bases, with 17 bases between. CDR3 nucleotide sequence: TGTGCCAGCAGCCCCTCCCCTCTATCCGCCGGGGAGCTGTTTTTT. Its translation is CASSPSPLSAGELFF.

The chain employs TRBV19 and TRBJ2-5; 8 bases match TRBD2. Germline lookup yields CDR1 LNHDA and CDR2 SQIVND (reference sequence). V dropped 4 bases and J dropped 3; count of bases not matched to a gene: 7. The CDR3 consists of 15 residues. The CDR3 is CASSKPGLEKETQYF. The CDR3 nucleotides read TGTGCCAGTAGTAAACCGGGACTAGAAAAAGAGACCCAGTACTTC.

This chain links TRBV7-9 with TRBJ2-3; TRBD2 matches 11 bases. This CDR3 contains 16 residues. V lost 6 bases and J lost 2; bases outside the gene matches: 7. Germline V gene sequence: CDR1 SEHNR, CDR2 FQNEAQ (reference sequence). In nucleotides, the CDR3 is TGTGCCAGCAGGCAAGGGACTAGCGGTCCCACAGATACGCAGTATTTT. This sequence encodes CASRQGTSGPTDTQYF.

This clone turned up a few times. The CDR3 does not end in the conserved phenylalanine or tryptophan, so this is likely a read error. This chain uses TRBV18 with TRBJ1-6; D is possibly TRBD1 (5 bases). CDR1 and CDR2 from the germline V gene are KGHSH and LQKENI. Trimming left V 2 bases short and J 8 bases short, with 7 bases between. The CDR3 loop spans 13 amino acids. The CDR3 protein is CASSPGADSPLHL. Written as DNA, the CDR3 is TGTGCCAGCTCACCAGGGGCAGATTCACCCCTCCACCTT.

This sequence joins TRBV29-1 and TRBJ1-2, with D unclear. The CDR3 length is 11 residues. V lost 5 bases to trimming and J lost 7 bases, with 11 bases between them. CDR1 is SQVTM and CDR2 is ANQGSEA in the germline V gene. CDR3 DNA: TGCAGCGTTAGAGTTGAGGGTGGCTACACCTTC. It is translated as CSVRVEGGYTF. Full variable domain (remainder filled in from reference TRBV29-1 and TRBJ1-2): SAVISQKPSRDICQRGTSLTIQCQVDSQVTMMFWYRQQPGQSLTLIATANQGSEATYESGFVIDKFPISRPNLTFSTLTVSNMSPEDSSIYLCSVRVEGGYTFGSGTRLTVV.

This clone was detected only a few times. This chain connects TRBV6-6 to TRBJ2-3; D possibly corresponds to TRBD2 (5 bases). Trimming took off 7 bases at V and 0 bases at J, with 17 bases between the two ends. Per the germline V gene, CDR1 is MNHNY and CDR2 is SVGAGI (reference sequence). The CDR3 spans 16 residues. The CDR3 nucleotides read TGTGCCAGCACTCCCCTCAGCCGGGGTAGCACAGATACGCAGTATTTT. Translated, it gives CASTPLSRGSTDTQYF.

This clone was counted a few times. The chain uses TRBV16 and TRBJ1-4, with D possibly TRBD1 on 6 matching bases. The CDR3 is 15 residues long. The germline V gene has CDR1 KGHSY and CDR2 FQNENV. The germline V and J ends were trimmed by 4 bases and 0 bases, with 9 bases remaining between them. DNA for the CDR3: TGTGCCAGCAGCCCTACAGGGTCAACTAATGAAAAACTGTTTTTT. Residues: CASSPTGSTNEKLFF.

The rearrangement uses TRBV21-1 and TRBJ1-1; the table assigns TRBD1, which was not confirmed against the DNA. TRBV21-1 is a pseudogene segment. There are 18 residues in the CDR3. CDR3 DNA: TGTGCCAGCAGCAAAGATAATTTGAGGGGGAAAGGGAACACTGAAGCTTTCTTT. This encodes CASSKDNLRGKGNTEAFF.

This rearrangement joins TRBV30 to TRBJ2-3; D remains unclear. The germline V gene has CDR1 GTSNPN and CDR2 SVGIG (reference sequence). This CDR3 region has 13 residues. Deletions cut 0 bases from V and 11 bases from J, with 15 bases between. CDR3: CAWSVLVSRVQYF. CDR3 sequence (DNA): TGTGCCTGGAGTGTACTCGTCTCACGGGTGCAGTATTTT.

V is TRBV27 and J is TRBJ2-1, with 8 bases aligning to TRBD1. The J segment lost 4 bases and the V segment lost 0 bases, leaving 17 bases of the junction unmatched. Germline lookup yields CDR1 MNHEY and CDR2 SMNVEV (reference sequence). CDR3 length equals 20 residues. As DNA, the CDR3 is TGTGCCAGCAGTTTATCCCCCGACATCAGACACAGGGGGGCTTACAATGAGCAGTTCTTC. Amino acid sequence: CASSLSPDIRHRGAYNEQFF.

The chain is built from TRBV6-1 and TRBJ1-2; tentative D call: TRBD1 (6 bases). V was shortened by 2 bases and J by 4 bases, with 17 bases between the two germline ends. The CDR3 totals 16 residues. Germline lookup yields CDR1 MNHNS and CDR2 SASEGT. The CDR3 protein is CASSEMWTATSYGYTF. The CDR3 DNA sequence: TGTGCCAGCAGTGAAATGTGGACAGCCACTTCCTATGGCTACACCTTC.

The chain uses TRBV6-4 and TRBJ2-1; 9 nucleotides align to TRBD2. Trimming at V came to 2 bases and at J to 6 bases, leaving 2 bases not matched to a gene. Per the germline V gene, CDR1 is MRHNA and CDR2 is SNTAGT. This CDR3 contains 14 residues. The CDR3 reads CASSDKAGGNEQFF. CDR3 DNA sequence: TGTGCCAGCAGTGACAAAGCGGGAGGCAATGAGCAGTTCTTC.

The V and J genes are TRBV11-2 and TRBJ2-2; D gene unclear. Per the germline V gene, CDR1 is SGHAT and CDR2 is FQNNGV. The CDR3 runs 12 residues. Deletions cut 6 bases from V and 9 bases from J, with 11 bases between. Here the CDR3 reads CASRFGPRELFF. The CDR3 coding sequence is TGTGCCAGCAGGTTTGGGCCCCGGGAGCTGTTTTTT. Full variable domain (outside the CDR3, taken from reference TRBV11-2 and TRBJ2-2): EAGVAQSPRYKIIEKRQSVAFWCNPISGHATLYWYQQILGQGPKLLIQFQNNGVVDDSQLPKDRFSAERLKGVDSTLKIQPAKLEDSAVYLCASRFGPRELFFGEGSRLTVL.

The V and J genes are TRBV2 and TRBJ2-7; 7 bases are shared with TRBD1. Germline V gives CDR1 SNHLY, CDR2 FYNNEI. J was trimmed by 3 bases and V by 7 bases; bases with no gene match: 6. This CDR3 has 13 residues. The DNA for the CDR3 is TGTGCCAGCAAACGGGACAGAAGCTACGAGCAGTACTTC. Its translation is CASKRDRSYEQYF. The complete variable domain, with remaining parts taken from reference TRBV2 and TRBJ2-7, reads EPEVTQTPSHQVTQMGQEVILRCVPISNHLYFYWYRQILGQKVEFLVSFYNNEISEKSEIFDDQFSVERPDGSNFTLKIRSTKLEDSAMYFCASKRDRSYEQYFGPGTRLTVT.

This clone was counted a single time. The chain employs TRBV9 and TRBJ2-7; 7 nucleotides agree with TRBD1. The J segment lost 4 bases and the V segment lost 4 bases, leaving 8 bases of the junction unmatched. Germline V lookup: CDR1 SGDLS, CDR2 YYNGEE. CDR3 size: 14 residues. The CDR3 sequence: CASSSQAQGYEQYF. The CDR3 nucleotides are TGTGCCAGCAGCTCCCAAGCACAGGGGTACGAGCAGTACTTC.

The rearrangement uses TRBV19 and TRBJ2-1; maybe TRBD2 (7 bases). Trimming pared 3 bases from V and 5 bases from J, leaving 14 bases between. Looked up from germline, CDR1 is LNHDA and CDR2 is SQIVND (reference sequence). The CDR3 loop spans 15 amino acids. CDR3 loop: CASSIWGGADNEQFF. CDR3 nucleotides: TGTGCCAGTAGTATTTGGGGGGGGGCGGACAATGAGCAGTTCTTC.

CDR3 in DNA: TGTGCCAGCAGCTTAGACAGCACCGTGCCCCAGCATTTT. Amino acid sequence: CASSLDSTVPQHF. The chain recombines TRBV7-8 with TRBJ1-5, with D uncertain. The germline gives CDR1 SGHVS, CDR2 FQNEAQ. Trimming pared 1 base from V and 9 bases from J, leaving 10 bases between. The CDR3 spans 13 residues.

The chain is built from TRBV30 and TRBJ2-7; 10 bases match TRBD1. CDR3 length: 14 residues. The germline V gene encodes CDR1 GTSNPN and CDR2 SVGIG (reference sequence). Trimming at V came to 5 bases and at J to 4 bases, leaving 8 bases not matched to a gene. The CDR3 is CAWAPGQGWYEQYF. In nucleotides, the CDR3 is TGTGCCTGGGCCCCGGGACAGGGGTGGTACGAGCAGTACTTC.

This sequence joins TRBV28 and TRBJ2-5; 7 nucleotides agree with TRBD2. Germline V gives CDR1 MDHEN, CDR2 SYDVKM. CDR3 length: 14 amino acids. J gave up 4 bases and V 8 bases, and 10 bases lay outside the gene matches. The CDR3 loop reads CASGGRALTETQYF. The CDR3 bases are TGTGCCAGCGGGGGGAGGGCCTTAACAGAGACCCAGTACTTC.

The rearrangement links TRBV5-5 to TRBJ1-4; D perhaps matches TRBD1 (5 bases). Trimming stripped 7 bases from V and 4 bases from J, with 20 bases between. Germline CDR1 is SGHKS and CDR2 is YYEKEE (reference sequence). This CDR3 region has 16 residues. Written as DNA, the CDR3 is TGTGCCAGCGGGTCAACTCCCGGGGGGATTAATGAAAAACTGTTTTTT. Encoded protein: CASGSTPGGINEKLFF. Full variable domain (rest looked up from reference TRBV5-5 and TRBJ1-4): DAGVTQSPTHLIKTRGQQVTLRCSPISGHKSVSWYQQVLGQGPQFIFQYYEKEERGRGNFPDRFSARQFPNYSSELNVNALLLGDSALYLCASGSTPGGINEKLFFGSGTQLSVL.

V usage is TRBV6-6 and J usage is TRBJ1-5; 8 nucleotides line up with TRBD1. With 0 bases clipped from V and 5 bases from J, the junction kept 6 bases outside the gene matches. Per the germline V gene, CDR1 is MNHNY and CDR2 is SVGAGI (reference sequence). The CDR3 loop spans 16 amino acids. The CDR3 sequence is CASSYSRTGSYQPQHF. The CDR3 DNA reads TGTGCCAGCAGTTACTCGAGGACAGGGTCGTATCAGCCCCAGCATTTT.

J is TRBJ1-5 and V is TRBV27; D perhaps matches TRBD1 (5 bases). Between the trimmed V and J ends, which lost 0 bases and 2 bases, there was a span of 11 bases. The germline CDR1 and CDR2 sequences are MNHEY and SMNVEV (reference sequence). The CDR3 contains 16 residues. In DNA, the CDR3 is TGTGCCAGCAGTTTATCGGGCAGGGCCGGCAATCAGCCCCAGCATTTT. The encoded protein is CASSLSGRAGNQPQHF.

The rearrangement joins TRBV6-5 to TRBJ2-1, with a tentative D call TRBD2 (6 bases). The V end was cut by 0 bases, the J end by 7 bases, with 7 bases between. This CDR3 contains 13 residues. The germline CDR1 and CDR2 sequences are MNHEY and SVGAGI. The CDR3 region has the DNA TGTGCCAGCAGTTACTCACGGGGGAATGAGCAGTTCTTC. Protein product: CASSYSRGNEQFF.

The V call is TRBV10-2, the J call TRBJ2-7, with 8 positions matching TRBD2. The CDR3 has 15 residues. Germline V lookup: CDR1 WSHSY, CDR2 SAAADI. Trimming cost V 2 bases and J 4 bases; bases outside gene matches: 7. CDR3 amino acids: CASSEGLALPYEQYF. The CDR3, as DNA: TGCGCCAGCAGTGAGGGACTAGCTCTACCATACGAGCAGTACTTC.